Shown below are 28 T cell receptor beta chains from a single sample sequenced in a study of type 1 regulatory T cells. TCRdb recomputed calls from the reads with MiXCR, one row per CDR3 protein. This table holds over 90,000 distinct CDR3 sequences, about 28% found once. Input material: CD4+ T cells, either the whole sample or a sorted fraction (not recorded which). These receptors came from a human donor in good health.

This clonotype was recorded only once. V gene TRBV12-3 or TRBV12-4 combines with J gene TRBJ2-2; D is perhaps TRBD1 (6 bases). The CDR3 has 14 amino acids. Trimming pared 3 bases from V and 3 bases from J, leaving 8 bases between. CDR3 nucleotide sequence: TGTGCCAGCAGTTTTCAGGGGTACACCGGGGAGCTGTTTTTT. Protein: CASSFQGYTGELFF.

The CDR3 here is CTLLAGETQYF. CDR3 in DNA: TGCACCCTACTAGCGGGAGAGACCCAGTACTTC. V gene TRBV20-1 combines with J gene TRBJ2-5; 9 bases are a match to TRBD2. Germline CDR1 DFQATT, CDR2 SNEGSKA (reference sequence). The CDR3 is made up of 11 amino acids.

The V call is TRBV3-1, the J call TRBJ1-5; 8 nucleotides match TRBD1. Germline lookup yields CDR1 LGHDT and CDR2 YNNKEL (reference sequence). The CDR3 sequence is 13 residues long. V shed 8 bases, J shed 6 bases, and the junction held 6 bases outside the gene matches. CDR3 amino acids: CASAQDRAQPQHF. CDR3 bases: TGTGCCAGCGCCCAGGACAGGGCTCAGCCCCAGCATTTT.

This clonotype has just a few counts. The chain is built from TRBV5-5 and TRBJ1-1; D perhaps matches TRBD1 (5 bases). The CDR3 totals 14 residues. V lost 4 bases and J 6 bases, leaving 16 bases between the germline ends. CDR1 and CDR2 (germline): SGHKS, YYEKEE (reference sequence). CDR3 DNA: TGTGCCAGCAGCCAAATGGACAAGTCCGCTGAAGCTTTCTTT. Its protein product is CASSQMDKSAEAFF.

This clonotype turned up a few times. The DNA of the CDR3 is TGTGCCAGCAGTCCCGGGACTAGCGGGAGCGTCAATAATGAGCAGTTCTTC. Translation gives CASSPGTSGSVNNEQFF. This chain uses TRBV7-9 with TRBJ2-1; 14 nucleotides agree with TRBD2. The V and J ends lost 6 bases and 7 bases, in that order; junction bases with no gene match: 11. This CDR3 is 17 amino acids long. Germline V gene sequence: CDR1 SEHNR, CDR2 FQNEAQ (reference sequence).

This clonotype was counted between two and nine times. The chain couples TRBV20-1 to TRBJ2-7, with 9 bases aligning to TRBD2. CDR3 length: 13 residues. Trimming at V came to 4 bases and at J to 2 bases, leaving 3 bases not matched to a gene. In germline, CDR1 is DFQATT, CDR2 SNEGSKA (reference sequence). CDR3 sequence reads: CSATGGRAYEQYF. DNA of the CDR3: TGCAGTGCTACAGGCGGGAGGGCCTACGAGCAGTACTTC.

This clonotype has only a few counts. Lacking the conserved final phenylalanine or tryptophan, this CDR3 likely reflects a read error. No DNA is shown, since the ends of the CDR3 on it are uncertain; the CDR3 is the one TCRdb lists. V is TRBV27 and J is TRBJ2-1; the table's D call, TRBD2, has no DNA check behind it. Germline V gene sequence: CDR1 MNHEY, CDR2 SMNVEV (reference sequence). The CDR3 has 12 residues if both end residues are counted. CDR3 region: CASSLRGREGQT.

DNA for the CDR3: TGTGCCACCAGCAGAGTTGGCCCCGAAGACCGCCGGCAAGGTCGGGAGCTGTTTTTT. It is translated as CATSRVGPEDRRQGRELFF. The chain is built from TRBV15 and TRBJ2-2; unclear D gene. This CDR3 has 19 residues. CDR1 and CDR2 (germline): LNHNV, YYDKDF (reference sequence). The ends were cut back, 1 base at V and 9 bases at J, with 27 bases in the middle.

The gene calls are TRBV27 and TRBJ1-5; 7 bases are shared with TRBD1. CDR1 is MNHEY, CDR2 SMNVEV, per germline (reference sequence). The V gene end was trimmed by 5 bases and the J gene end by 1 base; junction bases not matched to a gene: 5. The CDR3 is 15 residues long. This chain's CDR3 is CASSPRDRSNQPQHF. The CDR3 DNA sequence: TGTGCCAGCAGTCCACGGGACAGAAGCAATCAGCCCCAGCATTTT.

This clonotype was counted a few times. This chain uses TRBV7-6 with TRBJ2-7, with 7 bases fitting TRBD2. Trimming took 5 bases from V and 5 from J; bases not matched to a gene: 6. Germline-derived CDR1 and CDR2 are SGHVS and FNYEAQ. The CDR3 spans 13 residues. The CDR3 sequence: CASSPRSGDEQYF. DNA for the CDR3: TGTGCCAGCAGCCCTCGGAGCGGGGACGAGCAGTACTTC.

The chain has TRBV24-1 and TRBJ2-3; TRBD2 might be the D (7 bases). This CDR3 region has 16 residues. Germline V gene lookup returns CDR1 KGHDR and CDR2 SFDVKD. The ends were cut back, 2 bases at V and 4 bases at J, with 15 bases in the middle. The CDR3, as DNA: TGTGCCACCAGTGATTACGGCGGGGGCGGCGCAGATACGCAGTATTTT. Protein: CATSDYGGGGADTQYF.

This clonotype was seen at least ten times. The chain is built from TRBV5-4 and TRBJ1-1, with 7 nucleotides matching TRBD1. Germline V gene lookup returns CDR1 SGHNT and CDR2 YYREEE (reference sequence). V shed 0 bases, J shed 0 bases, and the junction held 2 bases outside the gene matches. The CDR3 length is 15 residues. CDR3 amino acids: CASSLGQGMNTEAFF. The CDR3 coding sequence is TGTGCCAGCAGCTTGGGACAGGGCATGAACACTGAAGCTTTCTTT.

The rearrangement uses TRBV7-8 and TRBJ1-1; maybe TRBD1 (5 bases). Germline V gives CDR1 SGHVS, CDR2 FQNEAQ. This CDR3 is built from 14 residues. The V end was cut by 1 base, the J end by 11 bases, with 17 bases between. In nucleotides, the CDR3 is TGTGCCAGCAGCTTAGAGGGAGGACTCCGGGGGGCTTTCTTT. This gives the protein CASSLEGGLRGAFF.

This chain links TRBV5-1 with TRBJ2-6, with D maybe TRBD2 (6 bases). CDR3 length: 17 residues. The germline CDR1 and CDR2 sequences are SGHRS and YFSETQ. Trimming pared 4 bases from V and 2 bases from J, leaving 16 bases between. This chain's CDR3 is CASSPEGGKAGANVLTF. The CDR3 DNA is TGCGCCAGCAGCCCGGAGGGCGGGAAGGCTGGGGCCAACGTCCTGACTTTC.

This clonotype was picked up a small number of times. V gene TRBV5-1 combines with J gene TRBJ1-5, with a weak D call TRBD1 (6 bases). V was cut by 7 bases and J by 3 bases, with 11 bases left in between. Germline CDR1 reads SGHRS; CDR2 reads YFSETQ. The CDR3 consists of 13 residues. CDR3 nucleotides: TGCGCCAGCCGAAGGACAGACAATCAGCCCCAGCATTTT. It is translated as CASRRTDNQPQHF.

A remark on this clonotype: One end of the junction fails to match germline, which may point to a read error. The rearrangement uses TRBV10-3 and TRBJ2-7; TRBD2 might be the D (6 bases). From germline, CDR1 is ENHRY and CDR2 SYGVKD. The CDR3 has 13 amino acids. In DNA form, the CDR3 reads TGTGCCAACAGTGGTACTAGCAGAGGCGAGCAGTACTTC. This encodes CANSGTSRGEQYF.

This clonotype was picked up a small number of times. The V call is TRBV7-2, the J call TRBJ2-5; possibly TRBD2 for D (5 bases). V was trimmed by 1 base and J by 0 bases, leaving 15 bases between them. This CDR3 is built from 17 residues. From germline, CDR1 is SGHTA and CDR2 FQGNSA. CDR3 in DNA: TGTGCCAGCAGCTTAGAAGGGCTAGCACGGTACCAAGAGACCCAGTACTTC. It is translated as CASSLEGLARYQETQYF.

This clonotype came up a few times. V is TRBV7-2 and J is TRBJ2-5, with D possibly matching TRBD1 (6 bases). Germline V gives CDR1 SGHTA, CDR2 FQGNSA. V shed 4 bases and J shed 0 bases, with 12 bases lying between them. The CDR3 has 15 residues. CDR3 amino acids: CASSSDRRNQETQYF. The DNA for the CDR3 is TGTGCCAGCAGCTCGGACAGAAGGAACCAAGAGACCCAGTACTTC.

The chain joins TRBV3-1 to TRBJ1-4, with D perhaps TRBD1 (5 bases). The CDR3 runs 16 residues. Germline V gene data show CDR1 as LGHDT and CDR2 as YNNKEL (reference sequence). V lost 2 bases, J lost 8 bases, and 18 bases lay in between. The chain's CDR3 is CASSQISSRVGEKLFF. CDR3 nucleotide sequence: TGTGCCAGCAGCCAAATATCGTCCAGGGTAGGGGAAAAACTGTTTTTT.

The sample holds a few counts of this clonotype. The chain joins TRBV5-4 to TRBJ1-2; 9 bases are a match to TRBD1. This CDR3 has 15 residues. V gave up 6 bases and J gave up 2 bases; unmatched junction bases: 8. The germline gives CDR1 SGHNT, CDR2 YYREEE (reference sequence). As DNA, the CDR3 is TGTGCCAGCAACAACAACAGGGGGCGGAACTATGGCTACACCTTC. It encodes CASNNNRGRNYGYTF.

The gene calls are TRBV2 and TRBJ1-6; TRBD1 might be the D (5 bases). Germline V gene sequence: CDR1 SNHLY, CDR2 FYNNEI. The CDR3 length is 18 residues. The V gene lost 0 bases and the J gene lost 0 bases, with 12 bases spanning the gap. The CDR3 DNA reads TGTGCCAGCAGTGAAGCGCGGGCAGGGAGCTCCTATAATTCACCCCTCCACTTT. It encodes CASSEARAGSSYNSPLHF.

Only a few counts were recorded for this clonotype. This rearrangement joins TRBV5-6 to TRBJ2-7; TRBD2 is a possible D gene (5 bases). In germline, CDR1 is SGHDT, CDR2 YYEEEE. V lost 2 bases and J 5 bases, leaving 14 bases between the germline ends. The CDR3 length is 14 residues. The CDR3 loop is CASSFPPTTHEQYF. CDR3 DNA: TGTGCCAGCAGCTTTCCACCGACTACCCACGAGCAGTACTTC.

This chain joins TRBV5-1 and TRBJ2-2; 8 bases are a match to TRBD2. Trimming removed 0 bases from V and 5 bases from J; junction bases left unmatched: 3. The CDR3 loop spans 15 amino acids. The germline V gene has CDR1 SGHRS and CDR2 YFSETQ. CDR3 loop: CASSLAERETGELFF. DNA of the CDR3: TGCGCCAGCAGCTTGGCCGAGCGGGAGACCGGGGAGCTGTTTTTT.

This clonotype turned up a few times. The chain recombines TRBV7-9 with TRBJ2-1; 14 positions match TRBD2. Germline CDR1 is SEHNR and CDR2 is FQNEAQ (reference sequence). This CDR3 is 14 amino acids long. Trimming took 8 bases from V and 9 from J; bases not matched to a gene: 6. The CDR3 is CASAGLAGGAEQFF. In nucleotides, the CDR3 is TGTGCCAGCGCCGGACTAGCGGGAGGAGCTGAGCAGTTCTTC. The whole variable domain, remainder taken from reference TRBV7-9 and TRBJ2-1, is DTGVSQNPRHKITKRGQNVTFRCDPISEHNRLYWYRQTLGQGPEFLTYFQNEAQLEKSRLLSDRFSAERPKGSFSTLEIQRTEQGDSAMYLCASAGLAGGAEQFFGPGTRLTVL.

V is TRBV18 and J is TRBJ2-5; D may correspond to TRBD1 or TRBD2 (5 bases each). Trimming cost V 3 bases and J 1 base, with 12 bases left between them. Germline V gene data show CDR1 as KGHSH and CDR2 as LQKENI. The CDR3 is 15 residues long. In DNA, the CDR3 is TGTGCCAGCTCACCTGTCCGGGACCGCCAAGAGACCCAGTACTTC. Translating gives CASSPVRDRQETQYF.

The CDR3 loop reads CSAPLDISYEQYF. The CDR3 nucleotides read TGCAGTGCCCCGCTGGACATATCCTACGAGCAGTACTTC. This chain links TRBV20-1 with TRBJ2-7; tentatively, D is TRBD1 (5 bases). The ends were cut back, 6 bases at V and 1 base at J, with 13 bases in the middle. Per germline, CDR1 DFQATT and CDR2 SNEGSKA (reference sequence). The CDR3 is 13 residues long.

The table lists this clonotype with a few counts. The chain has TRBV28 and TRBJ1-5; possibly TRBD1 for D (6 bases). This CDR3 spans 15 amino acids. The V end lost 2 bases, the J end lost 4 bases, and 12 bases lay between the germline ends. CDR1 is MDHEN and CDR2 is SYDVKM in the germline V gene. The CDR3 loop reads CASSLAGEENQPQHF. CDR3 sequence (DNA): TGTGCCAGCAGTTTAGCAGGGGAGGAGAATCAGCCCCAGCATTTT.

This sequence joins TRBV10-3 and TRBJ2-7; no clear D gene. Trimming left V 5 bases short and J 3 bases short, with 8 bases between. This CDR3 contains 12 residues. The germline CDR1 and CDR2 sequences are ENHRY and SYGVKD. Here the CDR3 reads CAISLDDYEQYF. In DNA form, the CDR3 reads TGTGCCATCAGTTTGGACGACTACGAGCAGTACTTC.